Below, 2 T cell receptor beta chains from the same sample are listed, as sequenced in a study of blood T cell repertoires in COVID-19. Here immunoSEQ multiplex PCR was the method, and the copy in TCRdb shows in-frame clones only, minus some. The repertoire includes a few hundred thousand clones, roughly 91% of them detected once, and more than 0.95% sits in the top ten. Sequenced input: PBMCs or T cells enriched from blood (not recorded which). The receptors stem from a woman between 18 and 29 years old who had recovered from COVID-19.

J is TRBJ1-5 and V is TRBV4-1; D might be TRBD1 (5 bases). The germline gives CDR1 MGHRA, CDR2 YSYEKL. The CDR3 has 16 residues. The ends were cut back, 0 bases at V and 3 bases at J, with 12 bases in the middle. CDR3 sequence (DNA): TGCGCCAGCAGCCAAGAGGGTGGAGGGGTCAATCAGCCCCAGCATTTT. It codes for CASSQEGGGVNQPQHF.

This clone occurred a few times. V usage is TRBV7-2 and J usage is TRBJ1-2, with D possibly TRBD1 on 5 matching bases. This CDR3 has 14 residues. The V gene lost 5 bases and the J gene lost 0 bases, with 10 bases spanning the gap. Per germline, CDR1 SGHTA and CDR2 FQGNSA. CDR3 coding DNA: TGTGCCAGCAGCCCAGGGAAGACTAACTATGGCTACACCTTC. It specifies CASSPGKTNYGYTF.